There are many counts of the clone carrying this T cell receptor beta chain. What it recognizes is unknown. A diagnosis was made from clinical symptoms together with serum thyroxine, TRAb, thyroid ultrasound and orbital computed tomography. These data are taken from a study of Graves' ophthalmopathy and Graves' hyperthyroidism. Study-wide background: Peripheral blood was collected at initial diagnosis, before any treatment.

This CDR3 has 15 amino acids. The V and J ends lost 1 base and 8 bases, in that order; junction bases with no gene match: 6. From germline, CDR1 is MGHRA and CDR2 YSYEKL. Findings and caveats of the study: As the model predicted ophthalmopathy progression, it achieved a sensitivity of just over 70% and a specificity of 72.22%. Among expanded thyroid clonotypes above 0.001 frequency, most also occurred in blood.

Amplified TCR beta CDR3 regions were obtained using RNA transcripts as template. RT-PCR in the first round used HTBI primers; a second-round multiplex PCR followed. TCRdb reprocessed the multiplex PCR reads via MiXCR and lists one record per CDR3 protein. The sample has about 480,000 distinct CDR3 sequences; under 15% are singletons. Sequencing used blood. This receptor was taken from a woman in her 30s with Graves' ophthalmopathy. V and J are TRBV4-1 and TRBJ2-2; 8 bases align to TRBD2. The CDR3 is CASSQGMQREGELFF. The CDR3 bases are TGCGCCAGCAGCCAAGGAATGCAGCGGGAGGGGGAGCTGTTTTTT.